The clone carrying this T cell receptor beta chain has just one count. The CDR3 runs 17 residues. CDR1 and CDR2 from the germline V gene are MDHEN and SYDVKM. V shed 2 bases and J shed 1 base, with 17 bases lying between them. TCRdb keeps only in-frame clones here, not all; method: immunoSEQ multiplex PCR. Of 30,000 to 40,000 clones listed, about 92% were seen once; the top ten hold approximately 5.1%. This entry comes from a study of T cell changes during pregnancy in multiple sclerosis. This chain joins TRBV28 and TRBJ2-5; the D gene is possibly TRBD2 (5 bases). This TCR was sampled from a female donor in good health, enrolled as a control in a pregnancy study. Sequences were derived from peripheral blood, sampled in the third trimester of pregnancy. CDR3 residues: CASSLGSPSEAQETQYF. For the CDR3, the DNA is TGTGCCAGCAGTTTAGGTTCCCCCTCGGAGGCCCAAGAGACCCAGTACTTC.